This T cell receptor beta chain was identified in a study of a mutant IDH1 vaccine in newly diagnosed glioma. Study context: Following radiotherapy alone, or alongside temozolomide cycles, vaccination was started after an interval of 4-6 weeks. Prior therapy was radiotherapy, temozolomide, or both; most received both. Visits V12 and V13 fell at weeks 35 and 47, respectively.

Germline V gene sequence: CDR1 SGHRS, CDR2 YFSETQ. V was cut by 4 bases and J by 2 bases, with 21 bases left in between. The CDR3 totals 17 residues. The method was immunoSEQ multiplex PCR; TCRdb's version includes in-frame clones alone and lacks a portion of them. Of tens of thousands of clones listed, roughly 80% were seen once; the top ten hold around 4.6%. Time point meaning: week 35, safety follow-up. Each vaccine dose was 300 ug of mutant IDH1 20-mer peptide, with topical imiquimod. To note about this clone: What it recognizes is unknown.

This chain joins TRBV5-1 and TRBJ1-1; D remains ambiguous. Sequences were derived from PBMCs, sampled from a glioma patient whose treatment included an IDH1 peptide vaccine. The sequence was obtained from a man in his thirties or forties with glioma. The CDR3 protein is CASSKGPRGGINTEAFF. The CDR3 DNA sequence: TGCGCCAGCAGCAAGGGTCCCCGCGGAGGGATTAACACTGAAGCTTTCTTT.